What follows are 32 T cell receptor beta chains derived from one specimen sequenced in a study of blood T cell repertoires in COVID-19. Assay: immunoSEQ multiplex PCR; the TCRdb copy retains only in-frame clones and omits some. The sample lists approximately 110,000 clones; around four fifths were seen once. The sequenced sample consisted of peripheral blood. These receptors all come from a man of 80 years or more with COVID-19, enrolled during active disease.

This chain joins TRBV2 and TRBJ1-2; unclear D gene. The CDR3 has 14 residues. Germline CDR1 SNHLY, CDR2 FYNNEI. With 4 bases removed from V and 3 bases from J, the gap between germline ends came to 12 bases. CDR3 nucleotide sequence: TGTGCCAGCAGTGGCGGACTCCGTGACTATGGCTACACCTTC. Amino acids: CASSGGLRDYGYTF.

In nucleotides, the CDR3 is TGTGCCAGCGGGGGACAGGGGTCCTATAATTCACCCCTCCACTTT. It codes for CASGGQGSYNSPLHF. This chain uses TRBV2 with TRBJ1-6; 10 nucleotides line up with TRBD1. Germline trimming cut 8 bases from V and 1 base from J; bases unmatched to any gene: 2. Germline V gene sequence: CDR1 SNHLY, CDR2 FYNNEI. The CDR3 has 15 amino acids. Complete variable domain (other parts from reference TRBV2 and TRBJ1-6): EPEVTQTPSHQVTQMGQEVILRCVPISNHLYFYWYRQILGQKVEFLVSFYNNEISEKSEIFDDQFSVERPDGSNFTLKIRSTKLEDSAMYFCASGGQGSYNSPLHFGNGTRLTVT.

This clone was counted only a few times. The rearrangement joins TRBV10-2 to TRBJ2-3; the D gene is possibly TRBD2 (5 bases). The CDR3 runs 14 residues. Deletions cut 0 bases from V and 8 bases from J, with 12 bases between. The germline gives CDR1 WSHSY, CDR2 SAAADI. Here the CDR3 DNA reads TGCGCCAGCAGTGAGTCCGGTGGGAGTGGTACGCAGTATTTT. Amino acid sequence: CASSESGGSGTQYF.

This clone is a singleton in its sample. The chain joins TRBV7-8 to TRBJ2-5; maybe TRBD1 (5 bases). Germline assignment: CDR1 SGHVS and CDR2 FQNEAQ. Trimming removed 5 bases from V and 3 bases from J, with 13 bases in between. This CDR3 comprises 14 residues. CDR3 sequence: CASSTGQVKETQYF. The CDR3, as DNA: TGTGCCAGCAGCACTGGACAAGTAAAAGAGACCCAGTACTTC.

About this clone itself: It differs at one base from a far larger clone, so likely a read error. The chain joins TRBV28 to TRBJ2-7; 8 nucleotides line up with TRBD1. CDR3 length equals 12 residues. Germline-derived CDR1 and CDR2 are MDHEN and SYDVKM. V shed 5 bases, J shed 3 bases, and the junction held 0 bases outside the gene matches. In nucleotides, the CDR3 is TGTGCCAGCAGTGGACAGGGCTACGAGCAGTACTTC. Its translation is CASSGQGYEQYF.

This clone was detected once. The J gene is TRBJ2-3, the V gene TRBV27; no reliable D call. V was pared by 6 bases and J by 0 bases, with 10 bases between. CDR3 length equals 14 residues. Germline V gene lookup returns CDR1 MNHEY and CDR2 SMNVEV (reference sequence). The CDR3 reads CASRPQASTDTQYF. CDR3 in DNA: TGTGCCAGCAGGCCCCAGGCTAGCACAGATACGCAGTATTTT.

This chain uses TRBV6-6 with TRBJ2-7; perhaps TRBD1 as D (6 bases). CDR1 is MNHNY, CDR2 SVGAGI, per germline (reference sequence). There are 14 residues in the CDR3. V was cut by 8 bases and J by 4 bases, with 18 bases left in between. The CDR3 nucleotides are TGTGCCAGCTTGCAGTCAGGGGCGGAATACGAGCAGTACTTC. Its protein product is CASLQSGAEYEQYF.

V is TRBV7-3 and J is TRBJ2-1, with 11 bases matching TRBD2. The germline gives CDR1 SGHTA, CDR2 FQGTGA. The junction had 4 bases not matched to a gene; V was cut back by 4 bases and J by 5 bases. The CDR3 has 15 residues. The CDR3 DNA sequence: TGTGCCAGCAGCTCACTAGCGGGAGTTAACAATGAGCAGTTCTTC. Amino acid sequence: CASSSLAGVNNEQFF.

V gene TRBV28 combines with J gene TRBJ1-1; TRBD1 might be the D (5 bases). The germline gives CDR1 MDHEN, CDR2 SYDVKM. V lost 9 bases and J 2 bases, leaving 16 bases between the germline ends. The CDR3 is made up of 14 amino acids. CDR3 sequence reads: CASDGGGANTEAFF. As DNA, the CDR3 is TGTGCCAGTGACGGCGGAGGGGCCAACACTGAAGCTTTCTTT.

The V gene is TRBV28, the J gene TRBJ2-3; D is unclear. The CDR3 has 14 residues. Trimming took off 2 bases at V and 4 bases at J, with 10 bases between the two ends. The germline CDR1 and CDR2 sequences are MDHEN and SYDVKM. In DNA, the CDR3 is TGTGCCAGCAGTTTACCGGCGGCGGCAGATACGCAGTATTTT. It translates to CASSLPAAADTQYF.

The chain employs TRBV2 and TRBJ2-1, with TRBD2 matching over 12 bases. J gave up 8 bases and V 2 bases, and 10 bases lay outside the gene matches. The CDR3 has 17 amino acids. Germline CDR1 SNHLY, CDR2 FYNNEI. CDR3 loop: CASSEHPSSGRAYEQFF. Here the CDR3 DNA reads TGTGCCAGCAGTGAACACCCCTCTAGCGGGAGGGCCTATGAGCAGTTCTTC.

This chain connects TRBV4-3 to TRBJ1-2; D is unclear. Germline CDR1 and CDR2: LGHNA and YSLEER. V lost 1 base, J lost 5 bases, and 8 bases lay in between. The CDR3 totals 13 residues. The CDR3 nucleotides read TGCGCCAGCAGCCAAGGATCCAGTTATGGCTACACCTTC. Encoded protein: CASSQGSSYGYTF.

The chain recombines TRBV4-3 with TRBJ1-2; D is possibly TRBD1 (6 bases). Trimming pared 3 bases from V and 3 bases from J, leaving 26 bases between. This CDR3 has 19 amino acids. CDR1 is LGHNA, CDR2 YSLEER, per germline. The CDR3 loop is CASSQPGGGPGARDYGYTF. DNA of the CDR3: TGCGCCAGCAGCCAGCCCGGGGGGGGACCGGGGGCAAGGGACTATGGCTACACCTTC.

V usage is TRBV7-2 and J usage is TRBJ2-7, with TRBD2 matching 9 bases. The J segment lost 2 bases and the V segment lost 5 bases, leaving 7 bases of the junction unmatched. CDR3 size: 15 residues. CDR1 is SGHTA and CDR2 is FQGNSA in the germline V gene. The CDR3 sequence: CASSTGLARTYEQYF. The CDR3 DNA reads as TGTGCCAGCAGCACCGGACTAGCGCGGACCTACGAGCAGTACTTC. The variable domain in full, with the rest retrieved from reference TRBV7-2 and TRBJ2-7, is GAGVSQSPSNKVTEKGKDVELRCDPISGHTALYWYRQSLGQGLEFLIYFQGNSAPDKSGLPSDRFSAERTGGSVSTLTIQRTQQEDSAVYLCASSTGLARTYEQYFGPGTRLTVT.

J is TRBJ1-2 and V is TRBV28; TRBD1 matches at 8 bases. With V trimmed by 5 bases and J by 6 bases, 11 bases remained unmatched. From germline, CDR1 is MDHEN and CDR2 SYDVKM. The CDR3 extends over 15 amino acids. The chain's CDR3 is CASSRPQGALDGYTF. DNA of the CDR3: TGTGCCAGCAGTCGCCCCCAGGGGGCGTTAGATGGCTACACCTTC.

This chain joins TRBV4-3 and TRBJ2-3; D is perhaps TRBD1 (6 bases). Trimming shortened V by 0 bases and J by 5 bases, and 18 bases separated the two germline ends. The CDR3 loop spans 17 amino acids. Germline V CDR1 and CDR2: LGHNA, YSLEER. The CDR3 region is CASSQDRRWQGRDTQYF. Written as DNA, the CDR3 is TGCGCCAGCAGCCAAGATCGGCGGTGGCAGGGGAGAGATACGCAGTATTTT.

The chain links TRBV28 to TRBJ1-2; possibly TRBD1 for D (6 bases). Trimming removed 5 bases at V and 4 bases at J, with 11 bases between. The CDR3 consists of 13 residues. Germline V gene lookup returns CDR1 MDHEN and CDR2 SYDVKM. The CDR3 protein is CASSGQTRYGYTF. The CDR3 nucleotides read TGTGCCAGCAGTGGACAGACCCGCTATGGCTACACCTTC.

Here the CDR3 reads CASSPPTSGLSDEQYF. CDR3 in DNA: TGTGCCAGCTCACCACCGACTAGCGGGCTTTCGGACGAGCAGTACTTC. The chain uses TRBV18 and TRBJ2-7, with TRBD2 matching 10 bases. The CDR3 extends over 16 amino acids. Per germline, CDR1 KGHSH and CDR2 LQKENI. Trimming cost V 0 bases and J 5 bases; bases outside gene matches: 7. Full variable domain (outside the CDR3, taken from reference TRBV18 and TRBJ2-7): NAGVMQNPRHLVRRRGQEARLRCSPMKGHSHVYWYRQLPEEGLKFMVYLQKENIIDESGMPKERFSAEFPKEGPSILRIQQVVRGDSAAYFCASSPPTSGLSDEQYFGPGTRLTVT.

The sample holds one count of this clone. V usage is TRBV11-3 and J usage is TRBJ2-7; D uncertain. In germline, CDR1 is SGHNT, CDR2 YENEEA. Trimming took off 0 bases at V and 7 bases at J, with 13 bases between the two ends. The CDR3 length is 14 residues. The CDR3 DNA reads TGTGCCAGCAGCTTAGATATGGCCACCGCAGAGCAGTACTTC. It yields the protein CASSLDMATAEQYF.

This chain joins TRBV5-1 and TRBJ1-4, with unresolved D. V was pared by 0 bases and J by 8 bases, with 14 bases between. CDR1 is SGHRS and CDR2 is YFSETQ in the germline V gene. CDR3 length: 15 residues. CDR3: CASSLAGGNQEKLFF. The CDR3 DNA follows: TGCGCCAGCAGCTTGGCCGGAGGGAATCAGGAAAAACTGTTTTTT.

This clone was detected only a few times. V and J are TRBV10-2 and TRBJ1-5, with D tentatively TRBD1 (6 bases). The CDR3 totals 14 residues. Per the germline V gene, CDR1 is WSHSY and CDR2 is SAAADI. The ends were cut back, 8 bases at V and 7 bases at J, with 18 bases in the middle. The CDR3 DNA reads TGCGCCAGCCGCAAGGAACAGGGAGGGCAGCCCCAGCATTTT. It codes for CASRKEQGGQPQHF.

This clone was seen a handful of times. V usage is TRBV7-2 and J usage is TRBJ2-1; 11 positions agree with TRBD2. There are 16 residues in the CDR3. Germline trimming cut 4 bases from V and 8 bases from J; bases unmatched to any gene: 10. Germline CDR1 is SGHTA and CDR2 is FQGNSA. This CDR3 reads CASSSGTSGPSDEQFF. The CDR3 DNA reads TGTGCCAGCAGCTCCGGGACTAGCGGACCTTCCGATGAGCAGTTCTTC.

This clone appeared a few times. The CDR3 DNA reads as TGCGCCAGCAGTCCTGAGTTTTCTAACTCTGGAAACACCATATATTTT. The encoded protein is CASSPEFSNSGNTIYF. V gene TRBV5-1 combines with J gene TRBJ1-3; D is unresolved. The length of the CDR3 is 16 residues. Germline V gene sequence: CDR1 SGHRS, CDR2 YFSETQ. Deletions cut 5 bases from V and 0 bases from J, with 15 bases between.

The chain carries TRBV5-1 and TRBJ2-3, with TRBD2 identical over 10 bases. CDR3 length: 16 residues. Germline loops: CDR1 SGHRS, CDR2 YFSETQ. With V trimmed by 2 bases and J by 2 bases, 5 bases remained unmatched. The CDR3 DNA is TGCGCCAGCAGCTTACGTAGCGGGAGGTCCACAGATACGCAGTATTTT. Protein: CASSLRSGRSTDTQYF.

The sample holds a few counts of this clone. The chain joins TRBV12-5 to TRBJ2-1; 15 nucleotides match TRBD2. V was pared by 0 bases and J by 11 bases, with 5 bases of the junction left unmatched. From germline, CDR1 is LGHNT and CDR2 FRNRAP. There are 16 residues in the CDR3. The CDR3 DNA is TGTGCTAGTGGTTTGGTAATGGGACTAGCGGGAGGAAAGCAGTTCTTC. Protein: CASGLVMGLAGGKQFF.

The gene calls are TRBV3-1 (or the pseudogene TRBV3-2) and TRBJ1-1, with D possibly matching TRBD1 (5 bases). Germline V lookup: CDR1 LGHDT, CDR2 YNNKEL (reference sequence). With 4 bases removed from V and 7 bases from J, the gap between germline ends came to 13 bases. CDR3 length equals 13 residues. CDR3 nucleotide sequence: TGTGCCAGCAGCCCACGGGGGGACGGTGAAGCTTTCTTT. It encodes CASSPRGDGEAFF.

A few counts support this clone. The chain links TRBV19 to TRBJ1-4, with 9 bases that match TRBD1. The length of the CDR3 is 15 residues. CDR1 and CDR2 from the germline V gene are LNHDA and SQIVND (reference sequence). Losses at the gene ends were 5 bases for V and 5 bases for J; bases not matched to a gene: 6. The CDR3 sequence is CASSARQGGNEKLFF. The DNA for the CDR3 is TGTGCCAGTAGTGCTCGACAGGGGGGGAATGAAAAACTGTTTTTT.

This chain joins TRBV5-1 and TRBJ2-2; no firm D call. V lost 0 bases and J 3 bases, leaving 12 bases between the germline ends. The CDR3 runs 16 residues. Germline loops: CDR1 SGHRS, CDR2 YFSETQ. This CDR3 is CASSLVATSDTGELFF. DNA for the CDR3: TGCGCCAGCAGCTTGGTCGCTACCTCGGACACCGGGGAGCTGTTTTTT.

The V call is TRBV28, the J call TRBJ2-2, with 8 positions matching TRBD1. CDR3 length: 16 residues. With 3 bases clipped from V and 9 bases from J, the junction kept 12 bases outside the gene matches. The V gene's germline CDR1 is MDHEN and CDR2 SYDVKM. In DNA, the CDR3 is TGTGCCAGCAGTTTGTCAGGGGGCAGTATTAACCGGGAGCTGTTTTTT. Protein product: CASSLSGGSINRELFF.

This chain joins TRBV30 and TRBJ1-6; possibly TRBD1 for D (5 bases). The CDR3 covers 13 residues. V lost 3 bases, J lost 3 bases, and 6 bases lay in between. Per the germline V gene, CDR1 is GTSNPN and CDR2 is SVGIG (reference sequence). The CDR3 DNA sequence: TGTGCCTGGAGGCAGGGCTATAATTCACCCCTCCACTTT. Translated: CAWRQGYNSPLHF.

This chain links TRBV30 with TRBJ2-7; 8 positions match TRBD1. Germline trimming cut 3 bases from V and 0 bases from J; bases unmatched to any gene: 7. The CDR3 totals 15 residues. Germline loops: CDR1 GTSNPN, CDR2 SVGIG (reference sequence). The CDR3 DNA reads TGTGCCTGGAGCGAAAGGACAGGGCGCTCCTACGAGCAGTACTTC. This encodes CAWSERTGRSYEQYF.

The CDR3 bases are TGTGCCAGCAGCCAGAGGACAGGGGTATCCTACGAGCAGTACTTC. Its translation is CASSQRTGVSYEQYF. The chain employs TRBV4-2 and TRBJ2-7, with 9 bases that match TRBD1. Germline trimming cut 3 bases from V and 1 base from J; bases unmatched to any gene: 4. The CDR3 has 15 residues. The germline V gene has CDR1 LGHNA and CDR2 YNFKEQ.